Here is one TCR beta chain with its context. What it binds is unknown. The data stem from a study of T cell repertoires in cytomegalovirus infection. For the study at large: Through public TCR beta signatures, both CMV infection and matching HLA type were indicated. The study's findings and limits: People with CMV and the relevant HLA were identified by cumulative public TCR beta family frequency. The ex vivo response was dominated by HLA-C-restricted CMV-specific TCR beta clonotypes.

CDR1 and CDR2 (germline): DFQATT, SNEGSKA (reference sequence). J gave up 0 bases and V 3 bases, and 7 bases lay outside the gene matches. This CDR3 comprises 16 residues. From the reads, TCRdb called clonotypes with MiXCR, one entry per CDR3 protein. This sample yields approximately 500,000 distinct CDR3 sequences, of which about 15% are seen a single time; around 25% belongs to the top ten. This chain uses TRBV20-1 with TRBJ2-3; 9 nucleotides line up with TRBD2. This receptor was identified in a human donor in good health (CMV status not recorded). Some clones in this sample may be carry-over from other donors' samples. The sample taken for sequencing was CD8+ T cells from PBMCs. CDR3: CSASVLAGASTDTQYF. The CDR3 DNA reads TGCAGTGCTAGTGTTTTAGCGGGGGCTAGCACAGATACGCAGTATTTT.